The 5 T cell receptor beta chains below come from one sample, sequenced in a study of T cells in Graves' hyperthyroidism and ophthalmopathy. Researchers amplified the TCR beta CDR3 regions from RNA transcripts. The HTBI primer set drove a first-round RT-PCR of the TCR CDR3. TCRdb recomputed calls from the multiplex PCR reads with MiXCR, one row per CDR3 protein. The sample gives 130,000 to 150,000 distinct CDR3 sequences, approximately 24% of which show up once; around 70% is in the top ten. Sequencing was performed on blood. These receptors were taken from a woman aged 45-65 years with Graves' hyperthyroidism that later progressed to Graves' ophthalmopathy.

This clonotype came up many times. This chain connects TRBV20-1 to TRBJ1-5; 7 bases are shared with TRBD1. The CDR3 length is 12 residues. V lost 6 bases and J lost 7; bases outside the gene matches: 6. From germline, CDR1 is DFQATT and CDR2 SNEGSKA (reference sequence). This CDR3 reads CSAGRQGQPQHF. CDR3 nucleotides: TGCAGTGCAGGTCGACAGGGACAGCCCCAGCATTTT.

This clonotype was observed many times. The chain couples TRBV28 to TRBJ2-5; D not certain. CDR1 is MDHEN and CDR2 is SYDVKM in the germline V gene. Trimming removed 3 bases at V and 2 bases at J, with 10 bases between. The CDR3 consists of 14 residues. The CDR3 is CASSLGMGQETQYF. Here the CDR3 DNA reads TGTGCCAGCAGTTTGGGGATGGGGCAAGAGACCCAGTACTTC. The entire variable domain, with the rest obtained from reference TRBV28 and TRBJ2-5, is as follows: DVKVTQSSRYLVKRTGEKVFLECVQDMDHENMFWYRQDPGLGLRLIYFSYDVKMKEKGDIPEGYSVSREKKERFSLILESASTNQTSMYLCASSLGMGQETQYFGPGTRLLVL.

The rearrangement uses TRBV5-1 and TRBJ1-2; TRBD1 aligns across 7 bases. Per germline, CDR1 SGHRS and CDR2 YFSETQ. The CDR3 is made up of 14 amino acids. V shed 0 bases, J shed 8 bases, and the junction held 7 bases outside the gene matches. The CDR3 region is CASSLAGTGDGYTF. The CDR3 DNA is TGCGCCAGCAGCTTGGCCGGTACAGGGGACGGCTACACCTTC.

This clonotype showed up many times. The chain couples TRBV7-3 to TRBJ2-1; 8 positions match TRBD2. The CDR3 totals 14 residues. From germline, CDR1 is SGHTA and CDR2 FQGTGA. V was pared by 10 bases and J by 5 bases, with 10 bases of the junction left unmatched. This chain's CDR3 is CANQRESAHNEQFF. The CDR3, as DNA: TGTGCCAACCAGCGGGAGTCTGCCCACAATGAGCAGTTCTTC.

This clonotype was recorded many times. The chain carries TRBV24-1 and TRBJ1-5, with D unclear. Trimming took off 9 bases at V and 2 bases at J, with 13 bases between the two ends. CDR3 length: 14 amino acids. Germline CDR1 reads KGHDR; CDR2 reads SFDVKD. CDR3 DNA: TGTGCCACCGGTGCGGGAAGGGGCAATCAGCCCCAGCATTTT. Its translation is CATGAGRGNQPQHF.